The rows below give T cell receptor beta chains drawn from one sample of a study of blood T cell repertoires in COVID-19. The method was immunoSEQ multiplex PCR; TCRdb's version includes in-frame clones alone and lacks a portion of them. This table holds some 330,000 clones, about 90% found once. The sample comprised PBMCs or T cells enriched from blood (not recorded which). The receptors were sampled from a man aged 40-50 years in a cohort exposed to, infected with or recovered from COVID-19 (not recorded which). CDR3s include the opening cysteine and the closing phenylalanine or tryptophan. The D gene is left open where the match is weak. The size field is filled for only some rows; it gives once, few, many or a size class.

NA TRBJ1-3 NA TRBV6-5 CASSYLRQTIGNTIYF TGTGCCAGCAGTTACCTTAGACAGACGATTGGAAACACCATATATTTT
NA TRBJ1-1 NA TRBV3-1/TRBV3-2 CASSHAGRNTEAFF TGTGCCAGCAGCCACGCAGGCCGGAACACTGAAGCTTTCTTT
once TRBJ1-1 TRBD1 TRBV10-2 CASIRQGTEAFF TGCGCCAGCATCAGACAGGGCACTGAAGCTTTCTTT
NA TRBJ2-2 TRBD1 TRBV10-1 CASSSDRGAGELFF TGCGCCAGCAGCTCCGACAGGGGGGCCGGGGAGCTGTTTTTT
NA TRBJ1-4 NA TRBV5-1 CASSLRTGYNEKLFF TGCGCCAGCAGCCTACGGACGGGGTATAATGAAAAACTGTTTTTT
NA TRBJ1-1 NA TRBV7-3 CASLRRGNTEAFF TGTGCCAGCCTTAGGAGGGGTAACACTGAAGCTTTCTTT
NA TRBJ2-7 NA TRBV5-1 CASSLGGPRPYEQYF TGCGCCAGCAGCTTAGGCGGGCCTCGCCCCTACGAGCAGTACTTC
NA TRBJ1-2 NA TRBV3-1/TRBV3-2 CASTTRGFGYTF TGTGCCAGCACCACACGGGGGTTTGGCTACACCTTC
NA TRBJ2-6 NA TRBV3-1/TRBV3-2 CASSSGLTSGANVLTF TGTGCCAGCAGCTCCGGACTCACCTCTGGGGCCAACGTCCTGACTTTC
NA TRBJ2-5 TRBD2 TRBV9 CASSQITSEIETQYF TGTGCCAGCTCCCAAATAACTAGCGAGATCGAGACCCAGTACTTC
NA TRBJ2-1 NA TRBV7-3 CASSSGPPAVADRNEQFF TGTGCCAGCAGCTCTGGCCCCCCGGCTGTAGCGGACCGCAATGAGCAGTTCTTC
NA TRBJ1-5 NA TRBV19 CASNDWSRNQPQHF TGTGCCAGTAATGATTGGAGCAGAAATCAGCCCCAGCATTTT
NA TRBJ2-1 TRBD2 TRBV10-3 CAISGGLAGYNEQFF TGTGCCATCAGTGGAGGCCTAGCGGGTTACAATGAGCAGTTCTTC
NA TRBJ1-2 TRBD1 TRBV3-1/TRBV3-2 CASSQVFGDRTNYGYTF TGTGCCAGCAGCCAAGTGTTTGGGGACAGAACTAACTATGGCTACACCTTC
NA TRBJ1-1 NA TRBV5-8 CASSQNGVQNTEAFF TGTGCCAGCAGCCAGAACGGGGTTCAGAACACTGAAGCTTTCTTT
NA TRBJ2-7 NA TRBV9 CASSVDGPEKQYF TGTGCCAGCAGCGTAGATGGCCCCGAAAAGCAGTACTTC
NA TRBJ2-1 NA TRBV4-2 CASSQDRGEYNEQFF TGTGCCAGCAGCCAAGATAGAGGTGAATACAATGAGCAGTTCTTC
NA TRBJ2-7 NA TRBV6-1 CASSESGRGEQYF TGTGCCAGCAGTGAATCTGGCAGGGGCGAGCAGTACTTC
once TRBJ1-5 NA TRBV27 CASSLSGGGQPQHF TGTGCCAGCAGTTTGTCCGGTGGTGGTCAGCCCCAGCATTTT
NA TRBJ1-1 TRBD1 TRBV28 CASSLKQGATEAFF TGTGCCAGCAGCCTCAAACAGGGGGCCACTGAAGCTTTCTTT
NA TRBJ2-1 TRBD1 TRBV28 CASSSQGVGYNEQFF TGTGCCAGCAGTTCTCAGGGGGTGGGTTACAATGAGCAGTTCTTC
NA TRBJ1-4 NA TRBV2 CASTGGRRNEKLFF TGTGCCAGCACGGGGGGACGGAGGAATGAAAAACTGTTTTTT
NA TRBJ2-3 NA TRBV14 CASSHWTNGRTRTDTQYF TGTGCCAGCAGTCATTGGACTAACGGGAGAACGCGCACAGATACGCAGTATTTT
NA TRBJ1-6 TRBD1 TRBV6-5 CASSLIGTGSSSPLHF TGTGCCAGCAGTTTGATCGGGACAGGGTCAAGTTCACCCCTCCACTTT
NA TRBJ2-7 NA TRBV6-5 CASSYSRQTYEQYF TGTGCCAGCAGTTACTCGAGACAGACCTACGAGCAGTACTTC
NA TRBJ1-5 NA TRBV5-1 CASSPGQGNQPQHF TGCGCCAGCAGCCCCGGACAAGGCAATCAGCCCCAGCATTTT
once TRBJ2-3 TRBD1 TRBV27 CASSRDRGRGADTQYF TGTGCCAGCAGTCGTGACAGGGGGCGCGGTGCAGATACGCAGTATTTT
NA TRBJ2-7 TRBD1 TRBV20-1 CSASATPGQGADEQYF TGCAGTGCTAGTGCCACACCGGGACAGGGGGCTGACGAGCAGTACTTC
NA TRBJ1-6 TRBD1 TRBV27 CASSSTGGVSPLHF TGTGCCAGCAGTTCGACAGGGGGGGTTTCACCCCTCCACTTT
few TRBJ2-5 NA TRBV7-6 CASSLGARDFQETQYF TGTGCCAGCAGCTTAGGTGCTAGGGACTTCCAAGAGACCCAGTACTTC
NA TRBJ2-1 TRBD2 TRBV6-5 CASQPGLAGDNEQFF TGTGCCAGCCAACCGGGACTAGCGGGAGACAATGAGCAGTTCTTC
NA TRBJ2-3 TRBD2 TRBV19 CASSFLLAGGGTQYF TGTGCCAGTAGTTTCCTCCTAGCGGGAGGGGGTACGCAGTATTTT
NA TRBJ2-7 NA TRBV7-2 CASSLDRGAAYEQYF TGTGCCAGCAGCTTAGATCGCGGGGCTGCCTACGAGCAGTACTTC
NA TRBJ1-5 NA TRBV27 CASSLQNNQPQHF TGTGCCAGCAGTCTTCAGAACAATCAGCCCCAGCATTTT
NA TRBJ1-1 TRBD1 TRBV11-2 CASSYTTGGETEAFF TGTGCCAGCAGCTACACGACAGGGGGCGAGACTGAAGCTTTCTTT
NA TRBJ2-1 TRBD1 TRBV5-1 CASSLEGTVQIEQFF TGCGCCAGCAGCTTGGAAGGGACAGTACAAATTGAGCAGTTCTTC
NA TRBJ2-6 TRBD2 TRBV6-5 CASRAGDSGANVLTF TGTGCCAGCAGAGCGGGAGACTCTGGGGCCAACGTCCTGACTTTC
NA TRBJ2-1 TRBD2 TRBV29-1 CSVAVTSGRNEQFF TGCAGCGTTGCGGTCACTAGCGGGAGAAATGAGCAGTTCTTC
NA TRBJ2-7 NA TRBV18 CASSLQANDAEQYF TGTGCCAGCTCACTTCAGGCCAACGACGCCGAGCAGTACTTC
NA TRBJ1-1 TRBD1 TRBV19 CASSGAQGAGEAFF TGTGCCAGTAGTGGAGCACAGGGGGCGGGTGAAGCTTTCTTT
once TRBJ2-7 NA TRBV25-1 CASSALYEQYF TGTGCCAGCAGTGCACTATACGAGCAGTACTTC
NA TRBJ1-2 TRBD1 TRBV23-1 CASSQRDRGANYGYTF TGCGCCAGCAGTCAACGGGACAGGGGTGCTAACTATGGCTACACCTTC
NA TRBJ1-2 NA TRBV21-1 CASSKQGQGFYGYTF TGTGCCAGCAGCAAACAGGGACAGGGGTTTTATGGCTACACCTTC
NA TRBJ2-1 NA TRBV3-1/TRBV3-2 CASSQDTRRAHEQFF TGTGCCAGCAGCCAAGATACTCGGAGGGCCCATGAGCAGTTCTTC
NA TRBJ2-1 TRBD2 TRBV5-1 CASSLPGGRTYNEQFF TGCGCCAGCAGCTTGCCCGGGGGGAGGACCTACAATGAGCAGTTCTTC
NA TRBJ2-5 TRBD2 TRBV9 CASSPRLAGEVEETQYF TGTGCCAGCAGTCCCCGACTAGCGGGAGAGGTAGAAGAGACCCAGTACTTC
NA TRBJ2-3 TRBD1 TRBV5-1 CASSLWTGGSSTDTQYF TGCGCCAGCAGCTTGTGGACAGGGGGCTCTAGCACAGATACGCAGTATTTT
NA TRBJ2-2 NA TRBV11-2 CASSQRGFRAGELFF TGTGCCAGCAGCCAAAGAGGGTTTAGGGCCGGGGAGCTGTTTTTT
NA TRBJ2-7 TRBD1 TRBV5-1 CASSVGQGADEQYF TGCGCCAGCAGCGTGGGACAGGGGGCGGACGAGCAGTACTTC
NA TRBJ2-7 TRBD1 TRBV5-1 CASRIGQDGSYEQYF TGCGCCAGCAGAATTGGACAGGACGGCTCCTACGAGCAGTACTTC
few TRBJ2-3 TRBD1 TRBV5-1 CASSAGQGRTDTQYF TGCGCCAGCAGCGCCGGACAGGGACGAACAGATACGCAGTATTTT
NA TRBJ2-7 NA TRBV2 CASSSGQILYEQYF TGTGCCAGCAGTTCGGGACAAATACTCTACGAGCAGTACTTC
once TRBJ1-1 NA TRBV6-5 CASSQTGATEAFF TGTGCCAGCAGCCAAACAGGAGCCACTGAAGCTTTCTTT
once TRBJ2-2 NA TRBV6-5 CASRFTWGAGELFF TGTGCCAGCAGATTCACTTGGGGGGCCGGGGAGCTGTTTTTT
NA TRBJ2-1 NA TRBV28 CASRDGIRNEQFF TGTGCCAGCAGAGACGGGATAAGAAATGAGCAGTTCTTC